This T cell receptor (beta chain) originates from a study of metastatic and nonmetastatic thyroid tumors. Study summary: Repertoires were compared across blood and tumor or nodule tissue from malignant and benign thyroid patients.

In its sample, this clone was seen many times. Its cognate antigen is unknown. None of the patients had undergone any treatment ahead of thyroid surgery. Authors' processing steps: Variation in CDR3 across clinicopathological groups served as the basis for constructing a distant-metastasis classifier in papillary thyroid cancer. Through MiXCR, TCRdb re-clonotyped the PCR reads. TCRdb's processing, not the authors' own work, is the source of the V and J calls. The sample has more than 85,000 clones, approximately 9% seen once. Looked up from germline, CDR1 is LNHDA and CDR2 is SQIVND (reference sequence). The CDR3 sequence is 17 residues long. V lost 4 bases to trimming and J lost 0 bases; unmatched junction nucleotides: 4. Regarding the study as a whole: It was reportedly found that TCR beta diversity was significantly higher in malignant thyroid tumors than in benign nodules, a difference seen in both blood and tumor samples.

The sequence was collected from a female donor with papillary thyroid cancer or a benign thyroid nodule (not recorded which). Some clones in this sample may be carry-over from other donors' samples. Sequences were obtained from blood. This chain joins TRBV19 and TRBJ2-2; TRBD1 matches at 11 bases. The CDR3 DNA reads TGTGCCAGTAGTAGGGGACAGGGGGGTACGAACACCGGGGAGCTGTTTTTT. Translation: CASSRGQGGTNTGELFF.